This T cell receptor beta chain is drawn from a study of persistence of HIV-infected CD4 T cells. Turning to the study itself: Antigen stimulation activated a lower proportion of cells, more of them memory, than anti-CD3/anti-CD28 stimulation. Overall study findings and caveats: Within sorted populations, more oligoclonal TCRs accompanied more oligoclonal proviruses.

A remark on this clone: Its cognate antigen is unknown.

The immunoSEQ assay was version 4, run in survey mode. Using immunoSEQ multiplex PCR, the repertoire was profiled, and TCRdb retains in-frame clones only, with some absent. Here the sample spans 40,000 to 45,000 clones, 90% to 95% being singletons. J was trimmed by 6 bases and V by 3 bases; bases with no gene match: 5. This CDR3 is built from 15 residues. CDR1 and CDR2 (germline): KGHSH, LQKENI. This nonspecific control used anti-CD3/anti-CD28 bead stimulation of CD4+ T cells. Sorting of responding CD4+ T cells relied on upregulated CD40 ligand together with CD69. The receptor comes from an adult man with HIV who was CMV-seropositive. The sample was CD4+ T cells sorted from PBMCs after roughly 17-hour stimulation, taken from a patient who received antiretroviral therapy. The chain uses TRBV18 and TRBJ1-6, with TRBD1 matching over 7 bases. Written as DNA, the CDR3 is TGTGCCAGCTCACCTCCGGGACAGAGTAATTCACCCCTCCACTTT. This gives the protein CASSPPGQSNSPLHF.